The T cell receptor beta chain described here comes from a study of blood T cells in healthy people across ages. Only a few counts were recorded for this clonotype. Next came a second PCR, run for roughly 6 to 11 cycles, which used a sample-barcoded 5' primer along with a J-beta primer mix. TCRdb re-called the 5' RACE reads through MiXCR, storing one row per CDR3 protein. Altogether roughly 1,000,000 distinct CDR3 sequences are present, about 23% being singletons, with the ten largest covering less than 0.85%. Germline-derived CDR1 and CDR2 are ENHRY and SYGVKD. The CDR3 length is 13 residues. Germline trimming cut 3 bases from V and 3 bases from J; bases unmatched to any gene: 1. These data are also associated with another study on T cells of mothers and their children. That report adds: When mothers and children were related, their normalized repertoire overlap, which was always slightly higher, did not differ significantly from that of unrelated pairs.

Sequencing used blood. The J gene is TRBJ2-5, the V gene TRBV10-3, with 7 bases lining up with TRBD1. This TCR came from a girl aged 2 to 10 in good health. The CDR3 sequence: CAISDTGEETQYF. Written as DNA, the CDR3 is TGTGCCATCAGTGATACAGGGGAAGAGACCCAGTACTTC.